These 14 T cell receptor beta chains share one sample of origin, sequenced in a study of blood T cell repertoires in COVID-19. Profiled with immunoSEQ multiplex PCR; TCRdb holds only in-frame clones, not every one. The sample carries 250,000 to 300,000 clones, 85% to 90% recorded once. The material sequenced was PBMCs or T cells enriched from blood (not recorded which). The receptors were gathered from a woman aged 55 to 70 who had recovered from COVID-19.

This sequence joins TRBV28 and TRBJ2-7; 14 nucleotides agree with TRBD2. This CDR3 has 21 amino acids. CDR1 MDHEN and CDR2 SYDVKM come from the germline V gene. V was clipped by 3 bases and J by 3 bases; unmatched bases: 19. The CDR3 sequence: CASSFAKRGLAGVPQSYEQYF. The DNA for the CDR3 is TGTGCCAGCAGTTTCGCCAAACGGGGACTAGCGGGAGTCCCCCAGAGCTACGAGCAGTACTTC.

V and J are TRBV5-4 and TRBJ1-4, with 7 positions matching TRBD1. Germline CDR1 SGHNT, CDR2 YYREEE (reference sequence). The CDR3 is made up of 14 amino acids. The V gene end was trimmed by 1 base and the J gene end by 7 bases; junction bases not matched to a gene: 4. The CDR3 here is CASSLNQGGEKLFF. CDR3 bases: TGTGCCAGCAGCTTGAACCAGGGGGGTGAAAAACTGTTTTTT.

The V call is TRBV6-5, the J call TRBJ2-2, with D tentatively TRBD2 (6 bases). V gave up 7 bases and J gave up 0 bases, with 12 bases separating them. The CDR3 extends over 15 amino acids. Germline V CDR1 and CDR2: MNHEY, SVGAGI. CDR3 sequence (DNA): TGTGCCAGCATTAGCGGCAACGCGAACACCGGGGAGCTGTTTTTT. This codes for CASISGNANTGELFF.

The chain uses TRBV5-6 and TRBJ1-4; D is ambiguous. Germline V gene lookup returns CDR1 SGHDT and CDR2 YYEEEE. Trimming stripped 5 bases from V and 8 bases from J, with 13 bases between. The CDR3 has 13 amino acids. The CDR3 nucleotides read TGTGCCAGCAGTTCTCGGGTTAACGAAAAACTGTTTTTT. It specifies CASSSRVNEKLFF.

The gene calls are TRBV5-4 and TRBJ2-7, with 7 bases identical to TRBD2. V trimming: 10 bases; J trimming: 2 bases; junction bases outside the gene matches: 12. The CDR3 is 14 amino acids. The germline V gene encodes CDR1 SGHNT and CDR2 YYREEE (reference sequence). In nucleotides, the CDR3 is TGTGCCGGGAGGGACGCTCAAGCACCCTACGAGCAGTACTTC. This sequence encodes CAGRDAQAPYEQYF.

The chain uses TRBV9 and TRBJ1-5, with 7 bases that match TRBD1. V lost 5 bases and J lost 7; bases outside the gene matches: 6. The length of the CDR3 is 13 residues. Germline-derived CDR1 and CDR2 are SGDLS and YYNGEE. The CDR3: CASSKQGRQPQHF. DNA of the CDR3: TGTGCCAGCAGTAAACAGGGGCGACAGCCCCAGCATTTT.

V usage is TRBV4-2 and J usage is TRBJ2-3, with D maybe TRBD2 (5 bases). This CDR3 is built from 14 residues. The germline CDR1 and CDR2 sequences are LGHNA and YNFKEQ. Trimming removed 3 bases from V and 1 base from J, with 8 bases in between. In DNA form, the CDR3 reads TGTGCCAGCAGCCAGGGAGTGGGCACAGATACGCAGTATTTT. This encodes CASSQGVGTDTQYF.

This chain's CDR3 is CSVASERSGNEQFF. The CDR3 DNA reads TGCAGCGTTGCTTCGGAGAGGAGTGGAAATGAGCAGTTCTTC. V and J are TRBV29-1 and TRBJ2-1; D not certain. This CDR3 region has 14 residues. V shed 4 bases and J shed 7 bases, with 17 bases lying between them. Germline V CDR1 and CDR2: SQVTM, ANQGSEA.

The chain recombines TRBV6-5 with TRBJ2-1; D remains ambiguous. Germline values: CDR1 MNHEY, CDR2 SVGAGI. This CDR3 region has 12 residues. Trimming took off 6 bases at V and 8 bases at J, with 11 bases between the two ends. Written as DNA, the CDR3 is TGTGCCAGCAGCCTGGTCGGGTATGAGCAGTTCTTC. This gives the protein CASSLVGYEQFF.

J is TRBJ2-4 and V is TRBV6-5; D possibly corresponds to TRBD2 (5 bases). The V and J ends lost 6 bases and 2 bases respectively, with 14 bases between them. From germline, CDR1 is MNHEY and CDR2 SVGAGI. There are 15 residues in the CDR3. DNA of the CDR3: TGTGCCAGCAGAACACTGGAGGTGTCCAAAAACATTCAGTACTTC. Residues: CASRTLEVSKNIQYF.

The CDR3 DNA follows: TGTGCCAGCAGCACCCGGGACTTTAAGGGGGGCTACACCTTC. Amino acids: CASSTRDFKGGYTF. The rearrangement joins TRBV3-1 (or the pseudogene TRBV3-2) to TRBJ1-2, with a tentative D call TRBD1 (5 bases). V lost 5 bases to trimming and J lost 8 bases, with 18 bases between them. There are 14 residues in the CDR3. Germline-derived CDR1 and CDR2 are LGHDT and YNNKEL (reference sequence).

The chain links TRBV28 to TRBJ1-1; D possibly corresponds to TRBD1 (5 bases). The germline V and J ends were trimmed by 6 bases and 4 bases, with 15 bases remaining between them. Germline CDR1 and CDR2: MDHEN and SYDVKM. This CDR3 contains 14 residues. CDR3 amino acids: CASRAPLGGTEAFF. CDR3 coding DNA: TGTGCCAGCAGAGCACCATTGGGGGGCACTGAAGCTTTCTTT. Supplemented by reference TRBV28 and TRBJ1-1, the full variable domain reads DVKVTQSSRYLVKRTGEKVFLECVQDMDHENMFWYRQDPGLGLRLIYFSYDVKMKEKGDIPEGYSVSREKKERFSLILESASTNQTSMYLCASRAPLGGTEAFFGQGTRLTVV.

The rearrangement links TRBV7-3 to TRBJ2-3; 8 bases match TRBD1. Germline-derived CDR1 and CDR2 are SGHTA and FQGTGA. V lost 6 bases and J lost 6; bases outside the gene matches: 2. This CDR3 is built from 12 residues. The CDR3 DNA sequence: TGTGCCAGCAGTCCAGGGGGCGATACGCAGTATTTT. This encodes CASSPGGDTQYF.

This chain joins TRBV3-1 (or the pseudogene TRBV3-2) and TRBJ1-4; no clear D. This CDR3 is built from 13 residues. Germline V gene data show CDR1 as LGHDT and CDR2 as YNNKEL (reference sequence). V lost 8 bases and J 8 bases, leaving 15 bases between the germline ends. The CDR3 here is CASSTGEDEKLFF. In nucleotides, the CDR3 is TGTGCCAGCTCGACCGGGGAGGACGAAAAACTGTTTTTT.